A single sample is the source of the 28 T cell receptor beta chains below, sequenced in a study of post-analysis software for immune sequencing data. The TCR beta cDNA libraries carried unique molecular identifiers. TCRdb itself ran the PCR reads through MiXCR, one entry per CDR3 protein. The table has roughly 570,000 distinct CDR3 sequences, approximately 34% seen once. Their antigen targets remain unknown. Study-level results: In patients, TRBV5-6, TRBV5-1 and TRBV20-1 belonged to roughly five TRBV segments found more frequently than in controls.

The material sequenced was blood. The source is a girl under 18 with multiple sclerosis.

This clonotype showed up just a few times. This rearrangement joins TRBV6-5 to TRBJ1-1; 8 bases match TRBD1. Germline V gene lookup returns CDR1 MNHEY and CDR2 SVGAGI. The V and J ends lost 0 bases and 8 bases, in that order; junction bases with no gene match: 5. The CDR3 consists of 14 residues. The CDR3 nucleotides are TGTGCCAGCAGTTACTCCGGACAGGGCGAGGAAGCTTTCTTT. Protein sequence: CASSYSGQGEEAFF.

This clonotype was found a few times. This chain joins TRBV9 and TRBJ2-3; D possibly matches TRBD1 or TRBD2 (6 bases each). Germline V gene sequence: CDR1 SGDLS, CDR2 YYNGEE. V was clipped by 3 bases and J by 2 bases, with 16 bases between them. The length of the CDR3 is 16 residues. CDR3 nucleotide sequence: TGTGCCAGCAGCGAGGGCAGGGGAGGTTCCACAGATACGCAGTATTTT. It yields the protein CASSEGRGGSTDTQYF. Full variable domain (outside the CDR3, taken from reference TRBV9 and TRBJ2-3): DSGVTQTPKHLITATGQRVTLRCSPRSGDLSVYWYQQSLDQGLQFLIQYYNGEERAKGNILERFSAQQFPDLHSELNLSSLELGDSALYFCASSEGRGGSTDTQYFGPGTRLTVL.

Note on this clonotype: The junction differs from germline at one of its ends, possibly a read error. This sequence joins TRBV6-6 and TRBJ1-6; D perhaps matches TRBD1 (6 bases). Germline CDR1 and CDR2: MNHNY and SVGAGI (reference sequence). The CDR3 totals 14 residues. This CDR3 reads CASSRRTEHSPRHF. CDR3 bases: TGTGCCAGCAGCCGCCGGACAGAGCATTCACCCCGCCACTTT.

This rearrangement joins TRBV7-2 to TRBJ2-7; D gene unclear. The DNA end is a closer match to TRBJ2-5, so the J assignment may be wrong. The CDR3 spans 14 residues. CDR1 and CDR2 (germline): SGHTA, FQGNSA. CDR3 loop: CASNQTRTQETQYF. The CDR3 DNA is TGTGCCAGCAACCAAACGCGGACGCAAGAGACCCAGTACTTC.

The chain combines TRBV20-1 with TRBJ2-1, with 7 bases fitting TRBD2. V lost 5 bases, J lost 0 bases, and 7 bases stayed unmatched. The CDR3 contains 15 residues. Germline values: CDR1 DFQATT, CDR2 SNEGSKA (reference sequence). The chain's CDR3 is CSALRGGSSYNEQFF. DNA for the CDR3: TGCAGTGCTCTCCGGGGCGGGAGCTCCTACAATGAGCAGTTCTTC.

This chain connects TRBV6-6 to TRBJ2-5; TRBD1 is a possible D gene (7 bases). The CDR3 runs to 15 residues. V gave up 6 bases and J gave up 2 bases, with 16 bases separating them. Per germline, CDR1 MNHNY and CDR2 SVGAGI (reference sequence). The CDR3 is CASSQRSGGQETQYF. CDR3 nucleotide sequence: TGTGCCAGCAGCCAGCGATCAGGGGGGCAAGAGACCCAGTACTTC.

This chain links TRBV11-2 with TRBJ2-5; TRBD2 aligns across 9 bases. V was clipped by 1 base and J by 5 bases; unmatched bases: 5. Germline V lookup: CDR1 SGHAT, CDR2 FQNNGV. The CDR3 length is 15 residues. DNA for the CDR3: TGTGCCAGCAGCTTAGGCGGGGGGGCCTGGGAGACCCAGTACTTC. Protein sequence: CASSLGGGAWETQYF.

The CDR3 protein is CASSLGRAMTLDEQFF. As DNA, the CDR3 is TGTGCCAGCAGCTTGGGGCGGGCCATGACTTTGGATGAGCAGTTCTTC. The rearrangement joins TRBV5-6 to TRBJ2-1, with D maybe TRBD2 (5 bases). The CDR3 length is 16 residues. V shed 0 bases and J shed 8 bases, with 18 bases lying between them. CDR1 is SGHDT, CDR2 YYEEEE, per germline.

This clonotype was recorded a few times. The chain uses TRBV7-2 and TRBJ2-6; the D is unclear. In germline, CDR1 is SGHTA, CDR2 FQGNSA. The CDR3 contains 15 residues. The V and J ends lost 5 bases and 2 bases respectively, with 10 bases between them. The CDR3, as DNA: TGTGCCAGCAGCCCCCGGTGGCCTGGGGCCAACGTCCTGACTTTC. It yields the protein CASSPRWPGANVLTF.

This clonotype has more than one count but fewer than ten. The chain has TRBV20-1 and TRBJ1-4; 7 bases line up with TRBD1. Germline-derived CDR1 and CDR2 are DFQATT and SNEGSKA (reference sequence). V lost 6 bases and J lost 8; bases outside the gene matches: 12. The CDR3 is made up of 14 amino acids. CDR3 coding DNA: TGCAGTGCGGACCAGACAGGGATAGAGGAAAAACTGTTTTTT. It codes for CSADQTGIEEKLFF.

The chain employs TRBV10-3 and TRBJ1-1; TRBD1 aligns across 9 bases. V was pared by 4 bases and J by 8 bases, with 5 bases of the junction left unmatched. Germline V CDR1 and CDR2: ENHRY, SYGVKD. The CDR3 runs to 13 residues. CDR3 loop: CAISAGTGIEAFF. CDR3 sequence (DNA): TGTGCCATCAGTGCCGGGACAGGGATCGAAGCTTTCTTT.

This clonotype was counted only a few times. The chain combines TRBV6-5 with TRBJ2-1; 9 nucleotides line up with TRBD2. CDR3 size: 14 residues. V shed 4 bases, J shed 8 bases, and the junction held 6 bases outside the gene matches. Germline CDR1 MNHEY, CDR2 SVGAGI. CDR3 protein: CASSLSGGPHEQFF. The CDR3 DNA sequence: TGTGCCAGCAGTTTAAGCGGGGGGCCTCATGAGCAGTTCTTC.

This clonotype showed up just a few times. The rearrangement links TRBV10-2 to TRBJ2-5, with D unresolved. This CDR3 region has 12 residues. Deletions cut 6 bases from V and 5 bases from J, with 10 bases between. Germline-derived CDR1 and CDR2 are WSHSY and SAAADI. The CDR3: CASRERLETQYF. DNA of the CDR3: TGCGCCAGCAGGGAGCGTTTGGAGACCCAGTACTTC.

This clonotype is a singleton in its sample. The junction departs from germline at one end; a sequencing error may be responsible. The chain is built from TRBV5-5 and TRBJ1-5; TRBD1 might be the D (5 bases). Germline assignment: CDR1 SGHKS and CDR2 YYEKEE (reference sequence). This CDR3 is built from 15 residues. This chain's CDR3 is CASNLGVDSNQPQHF. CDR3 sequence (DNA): TGTGCCAGCAACTTGGGGGTGGACAGCAATCAGCCCCAGCATTTT.

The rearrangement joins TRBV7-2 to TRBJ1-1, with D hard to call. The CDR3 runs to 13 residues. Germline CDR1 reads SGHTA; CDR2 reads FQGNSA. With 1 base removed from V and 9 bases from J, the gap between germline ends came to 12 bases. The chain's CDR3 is CASSLEGGKKAFF. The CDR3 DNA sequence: TGTGCCAGCAGCTTAGAAGGCGGGAAGAAAGCTTTCTTT.

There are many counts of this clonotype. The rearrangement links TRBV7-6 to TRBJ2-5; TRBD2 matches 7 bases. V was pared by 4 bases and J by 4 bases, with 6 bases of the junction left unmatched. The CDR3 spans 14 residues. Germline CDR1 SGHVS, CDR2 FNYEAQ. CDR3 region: CASSYGGGRETQYF. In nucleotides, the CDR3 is TGTGCCAGCAGCTACGGCGGGGGACGAGAGACCCAGTACTTC.

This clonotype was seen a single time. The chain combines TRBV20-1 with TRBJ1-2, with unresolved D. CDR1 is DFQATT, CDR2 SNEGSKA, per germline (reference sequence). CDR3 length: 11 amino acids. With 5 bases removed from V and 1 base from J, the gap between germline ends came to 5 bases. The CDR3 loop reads CSALINYGYTF. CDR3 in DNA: TGCAGTGCTTTGATTAACTATGGCTACACCTTC.

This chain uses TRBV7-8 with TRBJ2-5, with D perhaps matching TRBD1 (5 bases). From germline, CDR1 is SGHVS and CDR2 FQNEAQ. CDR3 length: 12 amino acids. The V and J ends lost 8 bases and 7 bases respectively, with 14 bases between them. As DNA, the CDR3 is TGTGCCAGCGCTAAGGGGTCCGGGACCCAGTACTTC. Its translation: CASAKGSGTQYF.

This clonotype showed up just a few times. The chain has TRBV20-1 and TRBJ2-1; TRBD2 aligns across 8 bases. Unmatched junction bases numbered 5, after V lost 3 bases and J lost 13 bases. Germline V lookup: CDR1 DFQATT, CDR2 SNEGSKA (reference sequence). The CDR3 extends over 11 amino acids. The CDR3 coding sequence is TGCAGTGCTAGGGGGACTAGGGAACAGTTCTTC. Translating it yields CSARGTREQFF.

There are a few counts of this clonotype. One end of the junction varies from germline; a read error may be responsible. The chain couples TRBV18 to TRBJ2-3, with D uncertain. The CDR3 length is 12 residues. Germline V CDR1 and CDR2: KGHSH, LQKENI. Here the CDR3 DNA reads TGTGCCAACTCACCACGAACCGATACGCAGTATTTT. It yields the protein CANSPRTDTQYF. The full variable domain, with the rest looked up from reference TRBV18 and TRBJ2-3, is NAGVMQNPRHLVRRRGQEARLRCSPMKGHSHVYWYRQLPEEGLKFMVYLQKENIIDESGMPKERFSAEFPKEGPSILRIQQVVRGDSAAYFCANSPRTDTQYFGPGTRLTVL.

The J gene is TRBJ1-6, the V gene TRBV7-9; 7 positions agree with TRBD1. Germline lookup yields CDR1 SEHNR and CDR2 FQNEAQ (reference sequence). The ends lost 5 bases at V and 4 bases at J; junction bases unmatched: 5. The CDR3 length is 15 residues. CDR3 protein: CASSPPGQYNSPLHF. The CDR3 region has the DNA TGTGCCAGCAGCCCTCCGGGACAGTATAATTCACCCCTCCACTTT.

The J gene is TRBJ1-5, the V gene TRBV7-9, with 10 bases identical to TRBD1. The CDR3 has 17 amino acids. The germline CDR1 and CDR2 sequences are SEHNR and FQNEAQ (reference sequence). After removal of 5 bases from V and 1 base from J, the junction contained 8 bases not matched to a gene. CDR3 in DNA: TGTGCCAGCAGCCTGATCTTGGGACAGGGGAGCAATCAGCCCCAGCATTTT. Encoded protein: CASSLILGQGSNQPQHF.

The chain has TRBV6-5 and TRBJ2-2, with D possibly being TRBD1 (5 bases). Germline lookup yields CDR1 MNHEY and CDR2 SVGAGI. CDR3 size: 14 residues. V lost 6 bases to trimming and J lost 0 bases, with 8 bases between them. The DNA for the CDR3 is TGTGCCAGCAGAGGGGCCGCGAACACCGGGGAGCTGTTTTTT. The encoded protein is CASRGAANTGELFF.

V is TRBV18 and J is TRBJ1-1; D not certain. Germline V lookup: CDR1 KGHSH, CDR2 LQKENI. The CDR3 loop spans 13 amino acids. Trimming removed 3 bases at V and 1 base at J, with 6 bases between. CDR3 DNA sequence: TGTGCCAGCTCACCGGCAGCGAACACTGAAGCTTTCTTT. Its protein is CASSPAANTEAFF.

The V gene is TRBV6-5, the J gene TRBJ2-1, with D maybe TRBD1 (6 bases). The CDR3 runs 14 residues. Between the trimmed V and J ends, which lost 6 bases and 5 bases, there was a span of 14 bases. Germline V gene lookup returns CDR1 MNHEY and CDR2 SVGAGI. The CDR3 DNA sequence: TGTGCCAGCAGACCCCCAGGGGCGAACAATGAGCAGTTCTTC. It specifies CASRPPGANNEQFF.

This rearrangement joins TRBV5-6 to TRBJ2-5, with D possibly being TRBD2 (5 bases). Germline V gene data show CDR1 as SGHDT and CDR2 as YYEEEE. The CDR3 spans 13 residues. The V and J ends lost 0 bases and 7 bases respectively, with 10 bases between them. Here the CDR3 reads CASSLVEAGTQYF. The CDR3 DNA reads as TGTGCCAGCAGCTTGGTGGAGGCGGGGACCCAGTACTTC.

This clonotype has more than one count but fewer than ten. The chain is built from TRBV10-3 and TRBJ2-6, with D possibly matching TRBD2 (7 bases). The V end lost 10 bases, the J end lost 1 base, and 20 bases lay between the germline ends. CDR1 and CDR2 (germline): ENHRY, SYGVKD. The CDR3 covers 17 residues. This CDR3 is CATQGGDTGSGANVLTF. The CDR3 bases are TGTGCCACCCAGGGAGGGGACACAGGATCTGGGGCCAACGTCCTGACTTTC.

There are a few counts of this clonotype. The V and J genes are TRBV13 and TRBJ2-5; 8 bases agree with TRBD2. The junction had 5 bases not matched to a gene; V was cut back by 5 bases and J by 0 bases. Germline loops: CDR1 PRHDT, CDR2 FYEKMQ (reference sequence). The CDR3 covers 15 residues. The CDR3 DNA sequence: TGTGCCAGCAGCCCGCCGGGGGGGGACCAAGAGACCCAGTACTTC. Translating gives CASSPPGGDQETQYF.